Below, one TCR beta chain is given with its context. Adult donors, all healthy and HIV-negative, had no recent acute infections or vaccinations. Every donor, a Caucasian adult, lived in Nashville, Tennessee. The CD4+ fraction was divided into a CD45RA+ naive subset and a CD45RA-negative memory subset. TCRdb's table, derived via immunoSEQ multiplex PCR, lists solely in-frame clones and lacks some. Seen here are about 2.3 million clones, 85% to 95% observed once, and the top ten hold 0.37%. The entry originates in a study of shared clonotypes between healthy human individuals. Germline V gene data show CDR1 as LNHNV and CDR2 as YYDKDF (reference sequence). J was trimmed by 1 base and V by 7 bases; bases with no gene match: 12. This CDR3 region has 16 residues.

This chain connects TRBV15 to TRBJ2-5; 7 bases align to TRBD2. The TCR comes from a man younger than 30 in good health. Some clones in this sample may be carry-over from other donors' samples. Source material: naive CD4+ T cells from PBMCs. Subset of the sample: CD45RA+ positively selected. The CDR3 spells CATISGAGMGQETQYF. The CDR3, as DNA: TGTGCCACCATAAGCGGGGCAGGGATGGGCCAAGAGACCCAGTACTTC.